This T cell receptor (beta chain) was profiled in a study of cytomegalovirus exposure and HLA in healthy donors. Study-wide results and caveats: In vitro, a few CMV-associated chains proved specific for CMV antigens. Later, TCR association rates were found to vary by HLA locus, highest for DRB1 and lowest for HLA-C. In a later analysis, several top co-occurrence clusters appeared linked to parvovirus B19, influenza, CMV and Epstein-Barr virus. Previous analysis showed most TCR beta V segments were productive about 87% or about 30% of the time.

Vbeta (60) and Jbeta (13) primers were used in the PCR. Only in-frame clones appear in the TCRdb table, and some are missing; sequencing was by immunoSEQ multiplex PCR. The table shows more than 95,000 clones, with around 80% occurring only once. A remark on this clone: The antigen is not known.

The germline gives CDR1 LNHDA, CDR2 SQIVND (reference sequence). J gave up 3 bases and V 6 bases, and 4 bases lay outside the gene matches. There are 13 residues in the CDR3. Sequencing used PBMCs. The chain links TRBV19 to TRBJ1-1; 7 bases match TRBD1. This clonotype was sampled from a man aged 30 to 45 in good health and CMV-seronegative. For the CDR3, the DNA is TGTGCCAGTAGCACAGGGGTCGACACTGAAGCTTTCTTT. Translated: CASSTGVDTEAFF.